This T cell receptor beta chain was retrieved from a study of regulatory T cells. Overall study findings and caveats: In CD3G-deficient patients, conventional CD4+ T cells were enriched for hydrophobic CDR3 residues at positions 6 and 7.

Regulatory (CD25-high CD127-low) and conventional (CD25-low CD127-high) CD4+ T cells were sorted separately. The trim removed 2 bases at V and 6 bases at J, leaving 5 bases unmatched. The length of the CDR3 is 14 residues. In germline, CDR1 is MNHNY, CDR2 SVGAGI (reference sequence). Amplification used 52 TRBV primers and 13 TRBJ primers. This table comes from immunoSEQ multiplex PCR, and its TCRdb copy is limited to in-frame clones, with some not included. The profile covers approximately 40,000 clones, with approximately 90% appearing a single time and about 2.4% taken by the ten largest. As to this clone: The antigen is not known.

This receptor was obtained from a person aged 18 to 35 with CD3G deficiency. Material: conventional CD4+ T cells sorted from blood. This rearrangement joins TRBV6-6 to TRBJ1-2; 8 bases are shared with TRBD1. The DNA for the CDR3 is TGTGCCAGCAGTTACCTACAGGGGGAAGATGGCTACACCTTC. This codes for CASSYLQGEDGYTF.